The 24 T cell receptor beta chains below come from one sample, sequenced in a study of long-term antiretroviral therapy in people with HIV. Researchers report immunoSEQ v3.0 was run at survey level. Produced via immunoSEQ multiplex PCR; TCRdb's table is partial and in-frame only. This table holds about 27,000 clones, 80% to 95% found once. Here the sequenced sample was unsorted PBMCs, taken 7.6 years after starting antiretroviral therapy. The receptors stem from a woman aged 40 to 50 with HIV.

The CDR3 sequence is CASRKQGADEKLFF. In nucleotides, the CDR3 is TGTGCCAGTAGGAAACAGGGGGCAGATGAAAAACTGTTTTTT. The V call is TRBV19, the J call TRBJ1-4, with 9 bases fitting TRBD1. The CDR3 has 14 residues. From germline, CDR1 is LNHDA and CDR2 SQIVND (reference sequence). Losses at the gene ends were 6 bases for V and 6 bases for J; bases not matched to a gene: 5.

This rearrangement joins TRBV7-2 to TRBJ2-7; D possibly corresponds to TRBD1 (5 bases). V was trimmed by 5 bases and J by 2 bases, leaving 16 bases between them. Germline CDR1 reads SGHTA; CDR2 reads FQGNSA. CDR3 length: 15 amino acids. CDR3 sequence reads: CASSRTLGQAYEQYF. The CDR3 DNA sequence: TGTGCCAGCAGCCGCACCTTGGGGCAGGCCTACGAGCAGTACTTC.

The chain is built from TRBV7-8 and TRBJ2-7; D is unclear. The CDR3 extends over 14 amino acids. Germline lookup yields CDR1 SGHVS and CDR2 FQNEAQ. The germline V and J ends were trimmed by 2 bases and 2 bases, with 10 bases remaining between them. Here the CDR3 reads CASSLFLGTYEQYF. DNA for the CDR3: TGTGCCAGCAGCTTATTTTTGGGCACCTACGAGCAGTACTTC.

The CDR3 spells CASSTGGAGNIQYF. The DNA for the CDR3 is TGTGCCAGCAGCACGGGGGGGGCAGGAAACATTCAGTACTTC. The V call is TRBV14, the J call TRBJ2-4; 8 nucleotides align to TRBD2. Germline CDR1 and CDR2: SGHDN and FVKESK. The ends lost 5 bases at V and 6 bases at J; junction bases unmatched: 6. CDR3 length: 14 residues. The full variable domain, completed using reference TRBV14 and TRBJ2-4, is EAGVTQFPSHSVIEKGQTVTLRCDPISGHDNLYWYRRVMGKEIKFLLHFVKESKQDESGMPNNRFLAERTGGTYSTLKVQPAELEDSGVYFCASSTGGAGNIQYFGAGTRLSVL.

The CDR3 nucleotides read TGTGCCAGCAGCTTATCCGGGGCCTATGACGAGCAGTACTTC. It specifies CASSLSGAYDEQYF. This chain connects TRBV7-9 to TRBJ2-7; tentatively, D is TRBD1 or TRBD2 (5 bases each). Germline assignment: CDR1 SEHNR and CDR2 FQNEAQ (reference sequence). The V end was cut by 2 bases, the J end by 5 bases, with 13 bases between. The CDR3 consists of 14 residues.

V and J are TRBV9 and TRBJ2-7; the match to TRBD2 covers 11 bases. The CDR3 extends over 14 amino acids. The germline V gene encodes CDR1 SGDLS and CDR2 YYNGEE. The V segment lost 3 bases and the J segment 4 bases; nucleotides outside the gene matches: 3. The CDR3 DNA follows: TGTGCCAGCAGCGGGGGGACTAGCGGATACGAGCAGTACTTC. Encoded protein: CASSGGTSGYEQYF.

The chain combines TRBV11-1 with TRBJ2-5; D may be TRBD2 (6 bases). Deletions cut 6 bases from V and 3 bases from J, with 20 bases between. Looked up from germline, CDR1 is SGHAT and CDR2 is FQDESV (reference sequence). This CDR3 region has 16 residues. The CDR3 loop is CASRPRLGEAKETQYF. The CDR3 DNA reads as TGTGCCAGCAGACCCCGACTAGGAGAAGCGAAAGAGACCCAGTACTTC. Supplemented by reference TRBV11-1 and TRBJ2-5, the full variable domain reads EAEVAQSPRYKITEKSQAVAFWCDPISGHATLYWYRQILGQGPELLVQFQDESVVDDSQLPKDRFSAERLKGVDSTLKIQPAELGDSAMYLCASRPRLGEAKETQYFGPGTRLLVL.

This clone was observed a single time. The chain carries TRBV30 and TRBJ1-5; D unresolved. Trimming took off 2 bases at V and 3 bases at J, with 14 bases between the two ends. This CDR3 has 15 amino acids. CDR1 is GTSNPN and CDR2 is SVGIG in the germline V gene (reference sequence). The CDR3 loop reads CAWSSNDKANQPQHF. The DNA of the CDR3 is TGTGCCTGGAGTTCTAACGACAAGGCCAATCAGCCCCAGCATTTT.

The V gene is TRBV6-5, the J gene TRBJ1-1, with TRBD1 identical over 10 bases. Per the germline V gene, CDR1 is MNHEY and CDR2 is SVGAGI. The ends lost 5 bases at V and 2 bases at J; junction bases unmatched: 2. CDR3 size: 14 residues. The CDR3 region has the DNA TGTGCCAGCAGTCGGGACAGGGGCAACACTGAAGCTTTCTTT. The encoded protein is CASSRDRGNTEAFF.

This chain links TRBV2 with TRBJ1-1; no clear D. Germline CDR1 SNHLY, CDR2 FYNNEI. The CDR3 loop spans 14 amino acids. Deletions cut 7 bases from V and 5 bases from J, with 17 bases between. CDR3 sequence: CASKATEQWTEAFF. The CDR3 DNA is TGTGCCAGCAAGGCAACCGAACAGTGGACTGAAGCTTTCTTT.

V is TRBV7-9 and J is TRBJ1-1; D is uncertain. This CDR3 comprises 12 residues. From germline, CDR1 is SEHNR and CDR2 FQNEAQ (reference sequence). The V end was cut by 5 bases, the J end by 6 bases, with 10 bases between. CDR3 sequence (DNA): TGTGCCAGCAGCCCTGGCGGGTCTGAAGCTTTCTTT. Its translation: CASSPGGSEAFF.

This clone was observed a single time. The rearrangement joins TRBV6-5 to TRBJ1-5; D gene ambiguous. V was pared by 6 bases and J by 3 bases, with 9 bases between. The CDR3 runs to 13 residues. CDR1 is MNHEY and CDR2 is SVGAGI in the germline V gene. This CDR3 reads CASRGTDNQPQHF. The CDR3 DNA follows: TGTGCCAGCAGGGGAACAGACAATCAGCCCCAGCATTTT.

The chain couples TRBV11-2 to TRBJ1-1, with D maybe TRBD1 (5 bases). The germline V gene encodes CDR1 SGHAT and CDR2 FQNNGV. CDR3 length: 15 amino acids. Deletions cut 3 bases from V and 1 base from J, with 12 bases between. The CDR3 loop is CASSLERGPNTEAFF. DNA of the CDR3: TGTGCCAGCAGCTTGGAGCGGGGCCCGAACACTGAAGCTTTCTTT.

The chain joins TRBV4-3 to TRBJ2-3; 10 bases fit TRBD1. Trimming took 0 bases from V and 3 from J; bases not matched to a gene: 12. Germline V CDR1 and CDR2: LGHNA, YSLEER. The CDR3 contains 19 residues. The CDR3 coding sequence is TGCGCCAGCAGCCAAGATAGCCTACTCGGGACAGGGGATACAGATACGCAGTATTTT. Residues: CASSQDSLLGTGDTDTQYF.

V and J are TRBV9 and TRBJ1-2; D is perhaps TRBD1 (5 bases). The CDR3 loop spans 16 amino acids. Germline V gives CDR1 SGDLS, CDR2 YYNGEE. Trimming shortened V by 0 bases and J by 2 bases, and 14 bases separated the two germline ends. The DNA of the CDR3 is TGTGCCAGCAGCGTAGGGGCAGGGACTTTAAACTATGGCTACACCTTC. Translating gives CASSVGAGTLNYGYTF.

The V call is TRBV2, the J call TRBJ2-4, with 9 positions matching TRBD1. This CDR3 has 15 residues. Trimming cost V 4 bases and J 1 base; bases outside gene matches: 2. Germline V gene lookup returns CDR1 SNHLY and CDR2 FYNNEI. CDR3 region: CASSGDRAAKNIQYF. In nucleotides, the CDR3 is TGTGCCAGCAGTGGGGACAGGGCGGCCAAAAACATTCAGTACTTC.

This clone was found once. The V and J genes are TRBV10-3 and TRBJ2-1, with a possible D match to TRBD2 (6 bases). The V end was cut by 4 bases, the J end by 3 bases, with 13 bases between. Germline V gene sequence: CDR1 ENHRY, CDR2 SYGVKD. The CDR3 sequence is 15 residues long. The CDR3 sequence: CAISVVGGDYNEQFF. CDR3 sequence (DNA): TGTGCCATCAGTGTAGTTGGCGGGGACTACAATGAGCAGTTCTTC.

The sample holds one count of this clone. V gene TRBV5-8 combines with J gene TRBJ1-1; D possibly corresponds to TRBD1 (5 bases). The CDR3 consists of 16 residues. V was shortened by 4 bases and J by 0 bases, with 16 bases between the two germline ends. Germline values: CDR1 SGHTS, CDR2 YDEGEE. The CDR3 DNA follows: TGTGCCAGCAGCCCGGGACGGAATCGGATGAACACTGAAGCTTTCTTT. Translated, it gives CASSPGRNRMNTEAFF.

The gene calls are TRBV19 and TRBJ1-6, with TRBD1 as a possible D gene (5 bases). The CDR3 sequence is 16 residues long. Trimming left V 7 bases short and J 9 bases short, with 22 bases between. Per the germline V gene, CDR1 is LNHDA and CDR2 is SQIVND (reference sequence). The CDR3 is CASTGRDSGRSSPLHF. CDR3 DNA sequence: TGTGCCAGTACCGGGAGAGACAGCGGAAGGTCTTCACCCCTCCACTTT.

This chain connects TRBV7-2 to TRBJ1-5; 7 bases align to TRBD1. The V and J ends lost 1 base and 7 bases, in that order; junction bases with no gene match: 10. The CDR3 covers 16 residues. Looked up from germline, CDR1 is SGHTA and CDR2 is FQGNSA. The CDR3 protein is CASSLGVGGQAQPQHF. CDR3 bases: TGTGCCAGCAGCTTAGGGGTAGGGGGCCAGGCCCAGCCCCAGCATTTT.

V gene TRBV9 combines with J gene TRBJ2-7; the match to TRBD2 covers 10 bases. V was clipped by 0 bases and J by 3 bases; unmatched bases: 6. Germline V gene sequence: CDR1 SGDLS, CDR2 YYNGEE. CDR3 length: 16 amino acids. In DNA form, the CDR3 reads TGTGCCAGCAGCGTAGCCTCTAGCGGGGGATTCTACGAGCAGTACTTC. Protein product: CASSVASSGGFYEQYF.

The CDR3 DNA is TGTGCCACACGAGGGGTAATGAACACTGAAGCTTTCTTT. Its translation is CATRGVMNTEAFF. The genes are TRBV6-5 and TRBJ1-1, with TRBD1 as a possible D gene (5 bases). Germline CDR1 MNHEY, CDR2 SVGAGI. CDR3 size: 13 residues. The V gene lost 10 bases and the J gene lost 0 bases, with 12 bases spanning the gap.

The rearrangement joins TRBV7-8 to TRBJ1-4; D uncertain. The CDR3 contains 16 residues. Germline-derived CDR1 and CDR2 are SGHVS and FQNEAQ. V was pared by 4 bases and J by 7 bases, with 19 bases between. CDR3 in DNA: TGTGCCAGCAGCTCCCTTGGGAGGGAAAACATTGAAAAACTGTTTTTT. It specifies CASSSLGRENIEKLFF.

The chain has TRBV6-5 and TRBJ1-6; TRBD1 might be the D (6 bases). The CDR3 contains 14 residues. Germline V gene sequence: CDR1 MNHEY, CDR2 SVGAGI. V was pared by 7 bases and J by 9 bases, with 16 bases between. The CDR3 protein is CASIAWGAGSPLHF. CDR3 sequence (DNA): TGTGCCAGCATCGCGTGGGGGGCTGGTTCACCCCTCCACTTT.